This TCR beta chain was profiled in a study of T cells of healthy individuals listed by TCRdb under 2018. The method behind the library was 5' RACE. The sequencer listed for this sample is Illumina MiSeq. TCRdb reprocessing: public reads trimmed at Q25 with fastp, clones called with MiXCR, in-frame beta chains kept. Identical CDR3 proteins give one entry, which carries the most common genes and DNA. The sample data list about 53,000 distinct CDR3 sequences, and about 15% of these were observed just once. The leading ten clones occupy about 16% of the sample. This clonotype was detected ten times or more. The clone's antigen remains unknown. No much larger clone exists at a distance of one base, and base qualities are not known. Taken from the germline V gene, the CDR1 and CDR2 loops are SQVTM and ANQGSEA. V drops 6 bases and J drops 2 bases, leaving 10 bases in between. Taken from cysteine to phenylalanine, the CDR3 has 12 residues. Only the CDR3 DNA stays, 36 bases, in frame from base 1.

The rearranged chain carries TRBV29-1 and TRBJ1-2, with TRBD1 perhaps the D gene, on 5 matching bases. The clonotype comes from a human donor in good health. DNA sequence: TGCAGCGTAGGGGACGCAAACTATGGCTACACCTTC. It is translated as CSVGDANYGYTF.